This T cell receptor (beta chain) derives from a study of cytomegalovirus exposure and HLA in healthy donors. Findings and caveats of the study: Later analysis identified several of the most significant clusters that appeared linked to common viral pathogens. Presence/absence analyses took donor sequencing depth as roughly uniform.

The V end lost 4 bases, the J end lost 7 bases, and 13 bases lay between the germline ends. Per the germline V gene, CDR1 is SGHTA and CDR2 is FQGTGA. The CDR3 is made up of 13 amino acids. PCR used 60 Vbeta primers and 13 Jbeta primers. Sequenced by immunoSEQ multiplex PCR; TCRdb stores in-frame clones only, minus some. The sample lists over 150,000 clones, about 77% occurring once. Notes on this clone: Its target is unknown.

The sample comprised PBMCs. The sequence derives from a woman in her twenties or thirties in good health and CMV-seronegative. The chain employs TRBV7-3 and TRBJ1-1; the D gene is possibly TRBD1 (6 bases). CDR3 DNA sequence: TGTGCCAGCAGCTCCACAGGGACGGGTGAAGCTTTCTTT. Translating gives CASSSTGTGEAFF.